The T cell receptor (beta chain) under discussion was sequenced for a study of siplizumab effects on memory and regulatory T cells. Worth noting for this clone: Its antigen is not known.

Study-wide results and caveats: Among mappable alloreactive CD4+ clones, the Treg-derived fraction averaged approximately 73% with siplizumab versus more than 25% in controls.

Each sample had roughly 10^5 TCR templates assayed. Here immunoSEQ multiplex PCR was the method, and the copy in TCRdb shows in-frame clones only, minus some. The sample contains 85,000 to 95,000 clones, 85% to 95% of which appear only once. The receptor was derived from a human donor in good health. The sample was non-Treg CD4+ T cells sorted from blood.

CDR3: CAWSVLGVSNQPQHF. The CDR3 DNA follows: TGTGCCTGGAGTGTACTTGGGGTAAGCAATCAGCCCCAGCATTTT. V usage is TRBV30 and J usage is TRBJ1-5; D unresolved. Germline V CDR1 and CDR2: GTSNPN, SVGIG (reference sequence). Trimming took off 0 bases at V and 1 base at J, with 10 bases between the two ends. The CDR3 has 15 amino acids.